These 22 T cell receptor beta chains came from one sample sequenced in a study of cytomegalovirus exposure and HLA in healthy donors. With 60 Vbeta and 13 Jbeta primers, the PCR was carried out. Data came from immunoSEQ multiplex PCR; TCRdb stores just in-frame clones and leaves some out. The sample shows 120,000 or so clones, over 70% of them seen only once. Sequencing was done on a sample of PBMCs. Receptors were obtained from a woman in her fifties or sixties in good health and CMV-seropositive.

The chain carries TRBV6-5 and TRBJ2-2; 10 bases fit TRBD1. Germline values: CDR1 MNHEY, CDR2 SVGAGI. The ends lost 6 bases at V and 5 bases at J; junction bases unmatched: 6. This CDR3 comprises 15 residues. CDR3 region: CASSSGQGGTGELFF. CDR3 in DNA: TGTGCCAGCAGCTCCGGACAGGGGGGTACCGGGGAGCTGTTTTTT.

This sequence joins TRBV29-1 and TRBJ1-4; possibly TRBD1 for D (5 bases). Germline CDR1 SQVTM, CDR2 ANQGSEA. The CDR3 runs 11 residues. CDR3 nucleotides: TGCACCGGGGGGGGGAGGGAAAAACTGTTTTTT. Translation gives CTGGGREKLFF. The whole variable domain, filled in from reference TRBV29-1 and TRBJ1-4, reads SAVISQKPSRDICQRGTSLTIQCQVDSQVTMMFWYRQQPGQSLTLIATANQGSEATYESGFVIDKFPISRPNLTFSTLTVSNMSPEDSSIYLCTGGGREKLFFGSGTQLSVL.

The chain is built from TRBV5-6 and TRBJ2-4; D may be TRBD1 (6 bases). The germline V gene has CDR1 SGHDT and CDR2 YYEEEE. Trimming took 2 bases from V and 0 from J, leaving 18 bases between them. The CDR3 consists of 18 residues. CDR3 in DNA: TGTGCCAGCAGCTTATTAGGGGGTACCTTTTTAGCCAAAAACATTCAGTACTTC. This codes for CASSLLGGTFLAKNIQYF.

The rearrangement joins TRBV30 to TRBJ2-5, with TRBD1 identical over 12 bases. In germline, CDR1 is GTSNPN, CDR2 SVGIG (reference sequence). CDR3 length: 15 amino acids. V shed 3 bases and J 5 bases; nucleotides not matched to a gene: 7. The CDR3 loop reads CAWSVGQGAWETQYF. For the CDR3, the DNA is TGTGCCTGGAGCGTGGGACAGGGGGCGTGGGAGACCCAGTACTTC.

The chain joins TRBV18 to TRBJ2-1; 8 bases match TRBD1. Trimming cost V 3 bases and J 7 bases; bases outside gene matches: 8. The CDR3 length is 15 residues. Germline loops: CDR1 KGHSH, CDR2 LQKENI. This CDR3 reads CASSPPGGAGNEQFF. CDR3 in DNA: TGTGCCAGCTCACCCCCAGGGGGCGCGGGGAATGAGCAGTTCTTC.

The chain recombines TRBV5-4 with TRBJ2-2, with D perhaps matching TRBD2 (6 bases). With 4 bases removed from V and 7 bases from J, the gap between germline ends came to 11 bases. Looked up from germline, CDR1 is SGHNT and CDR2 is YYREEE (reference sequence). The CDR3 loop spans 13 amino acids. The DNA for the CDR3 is TGTGCCAGCAGCGAAACCGGGGGCGGGGAGCTGTTTTTT. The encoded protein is CASSETGGGELFF.

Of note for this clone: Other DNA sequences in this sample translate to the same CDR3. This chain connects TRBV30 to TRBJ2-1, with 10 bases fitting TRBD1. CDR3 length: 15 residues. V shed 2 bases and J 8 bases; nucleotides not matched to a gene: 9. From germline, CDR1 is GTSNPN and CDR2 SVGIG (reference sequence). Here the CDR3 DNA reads TGTGCCTGGAGTCCCGGACAGGGGGACGGCGATGAGCAGTTCTTC. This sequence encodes CAWSPGQGDGDEQFF.

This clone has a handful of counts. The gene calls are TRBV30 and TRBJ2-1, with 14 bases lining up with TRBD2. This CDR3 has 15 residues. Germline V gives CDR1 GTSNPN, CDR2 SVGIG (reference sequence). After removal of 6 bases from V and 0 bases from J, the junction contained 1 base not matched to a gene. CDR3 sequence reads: CACGTSGSSYNEQFF. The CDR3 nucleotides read TGTGCCTGTGGGACTAGCGGGAGCTCCTACAATGAGCAGTTCTTC.

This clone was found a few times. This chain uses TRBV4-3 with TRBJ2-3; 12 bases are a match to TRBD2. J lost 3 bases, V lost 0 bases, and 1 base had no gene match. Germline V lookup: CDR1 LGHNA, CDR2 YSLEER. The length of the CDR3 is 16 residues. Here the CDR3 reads CASSQDLAGGTDTQYF. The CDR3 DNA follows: TGCGCCAGCAGCCAAGACCTAGCGGGGGGGACAGATACGCAGTATTTT.

The CDR3 coding sequence is TGCGCCAGCAGCTCGAGCGACCGCGACTGGGCCCGGGGGTGGGAGACCCAGTACTTC. It translates to CASSSSDRDWARGWETQYF. The rearrangement joins TRBV5-1 to TRBJ2-5; tentatively, D is TRBD2 (6 bases). The V end lost 3 bases, the J end lost 5 bases, and 29 bases lay between the germline ends. The germline gives CDR1 SGHRS, CDR2 YFSETQ. The CDR3 is 19 amino acids.

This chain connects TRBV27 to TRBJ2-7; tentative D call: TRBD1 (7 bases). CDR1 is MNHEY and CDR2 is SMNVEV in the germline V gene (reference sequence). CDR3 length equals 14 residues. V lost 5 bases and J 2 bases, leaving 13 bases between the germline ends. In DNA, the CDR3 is TGTGCCAGCAGTCCAGGAGGGGGCCCCTACGAGCAGTACTTC. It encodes CASSPGGGPYEQYF.

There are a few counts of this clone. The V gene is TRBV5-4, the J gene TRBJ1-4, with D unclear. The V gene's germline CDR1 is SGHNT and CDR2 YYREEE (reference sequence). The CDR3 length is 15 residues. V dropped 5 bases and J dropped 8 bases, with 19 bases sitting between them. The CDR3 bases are TGTGCCAGCAGAAAACAGCCGCTCGGATTAGAAAAACTGTTTTTT. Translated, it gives CASRKQPLGLEKLFF.

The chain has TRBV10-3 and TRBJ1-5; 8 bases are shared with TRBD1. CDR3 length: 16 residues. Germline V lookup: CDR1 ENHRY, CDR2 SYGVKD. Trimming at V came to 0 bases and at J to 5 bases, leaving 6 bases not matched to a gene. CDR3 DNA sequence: TGTGCCATCAGTGAGTCAAGCAGGGGGCCCTATCAGCCCCAGCATTTT. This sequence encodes CAISESSRGPYQPQHF.

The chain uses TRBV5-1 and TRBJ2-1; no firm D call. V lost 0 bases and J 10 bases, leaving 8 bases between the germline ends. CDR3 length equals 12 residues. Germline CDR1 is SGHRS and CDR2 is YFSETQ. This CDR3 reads CASSLEHREQFF. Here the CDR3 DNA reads TGCGCCAGCAGCTTGGAGCATCGGGAGCAGTTCTTC.

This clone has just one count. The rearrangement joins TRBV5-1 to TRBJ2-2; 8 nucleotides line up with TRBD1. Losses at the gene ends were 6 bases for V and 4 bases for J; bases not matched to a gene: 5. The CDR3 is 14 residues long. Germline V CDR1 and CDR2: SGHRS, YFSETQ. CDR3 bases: TGCGCCAGCACCGACAGGGGACCCACCGGGGAGCTGTTTTTT. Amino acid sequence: CASTDRGPTGELFF.

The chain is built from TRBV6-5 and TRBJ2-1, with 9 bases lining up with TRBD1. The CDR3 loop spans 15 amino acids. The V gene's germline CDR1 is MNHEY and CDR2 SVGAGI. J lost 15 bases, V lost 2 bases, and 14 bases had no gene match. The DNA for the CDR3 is TGTGCCAGCAGTTACGCCAATGGGGGGGGACAGGGTCCGTTCTTC. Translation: CASSYANGGGQGPFF.

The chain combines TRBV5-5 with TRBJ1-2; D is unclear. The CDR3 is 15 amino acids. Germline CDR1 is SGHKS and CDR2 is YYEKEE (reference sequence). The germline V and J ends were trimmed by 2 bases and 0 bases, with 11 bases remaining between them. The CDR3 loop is CASSFGSNANYGYTF. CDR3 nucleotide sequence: TGTGCCAGCAGCTTCGGTTCTAATGCTAACTATGGCTACACCTTC.

CDR3 bases: TGTGCCAGTACTCGAGGCAGTGAGCAGTTCTTC. It translates to CASTRGSEQFF. V usage is TRBV19 and J usage is TRBJ2-1; D not certain. The CDR3 has 11 residues. V lost 7 bases and J lost 9, with 10 bases in between. Germline CDR1 LNHDA, CDR2 SQIVND (reference sequence).

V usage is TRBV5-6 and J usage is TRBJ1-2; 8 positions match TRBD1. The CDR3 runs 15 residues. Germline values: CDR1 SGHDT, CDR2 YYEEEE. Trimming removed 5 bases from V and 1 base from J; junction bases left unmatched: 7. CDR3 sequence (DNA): TGTGCCAGCAGATTTCGGACAGGGAGTAACTATGGCTACACCTTC. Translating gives CASRFRTGSNYGYTF. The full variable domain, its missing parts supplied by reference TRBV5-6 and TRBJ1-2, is DAGVTQSPTHLIKTRGQQVTLRCSPKSGHDTVSWYQQALGQGPQFIFQYYEEEERQRGNFPDRFSGHQFPNYSSELNVNALLLGDSALYLCASRFRTGSNYGYTFGSGTRLTVV.

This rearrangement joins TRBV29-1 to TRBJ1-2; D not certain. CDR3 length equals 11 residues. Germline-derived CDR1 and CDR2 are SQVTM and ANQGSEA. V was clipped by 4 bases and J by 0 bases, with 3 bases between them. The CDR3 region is CSVVTNYGYTF. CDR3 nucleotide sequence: TGCAGCGTTGTAACTAACTATGGCTACACCTTC.

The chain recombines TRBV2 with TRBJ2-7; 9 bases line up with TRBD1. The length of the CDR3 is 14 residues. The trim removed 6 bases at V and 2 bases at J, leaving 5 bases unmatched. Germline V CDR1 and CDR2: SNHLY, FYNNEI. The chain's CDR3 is CASRKQGAPYEQYF. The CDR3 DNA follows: TGTGCCAGCAGAAAACAGGGGGCCCCCTACGAGCAGTACTTC.

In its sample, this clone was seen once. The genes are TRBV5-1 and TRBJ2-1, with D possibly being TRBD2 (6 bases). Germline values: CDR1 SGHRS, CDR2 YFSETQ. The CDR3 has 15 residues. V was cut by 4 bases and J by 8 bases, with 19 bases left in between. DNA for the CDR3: TGCGCCAGCAGCAGACTGGGACTTCAGGGCGATGAGCAGTTCTTC. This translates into CASSRLGLQGDEQFF.